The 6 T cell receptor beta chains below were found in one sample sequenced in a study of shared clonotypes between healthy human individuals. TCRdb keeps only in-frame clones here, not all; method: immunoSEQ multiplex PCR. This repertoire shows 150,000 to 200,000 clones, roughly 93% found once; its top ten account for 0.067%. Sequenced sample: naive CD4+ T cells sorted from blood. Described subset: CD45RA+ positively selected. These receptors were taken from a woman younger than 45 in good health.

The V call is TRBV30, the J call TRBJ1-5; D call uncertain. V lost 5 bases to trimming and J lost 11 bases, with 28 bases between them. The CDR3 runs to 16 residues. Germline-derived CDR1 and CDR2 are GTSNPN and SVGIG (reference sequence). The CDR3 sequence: CAWGPGSSPGIVSQHF. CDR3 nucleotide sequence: TGTGCCTGGGGACCCGGATCTTCTCCCGGGATTGTGTCCCAGCATTTT.

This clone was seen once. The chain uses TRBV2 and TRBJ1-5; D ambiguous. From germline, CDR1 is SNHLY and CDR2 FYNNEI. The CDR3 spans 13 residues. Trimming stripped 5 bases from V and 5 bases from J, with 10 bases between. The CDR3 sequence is CASSQEPYQPQHF. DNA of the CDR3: TGTGCCAGCAGTCAGGAGCCCTATCAGCCCCAGCATTTT.

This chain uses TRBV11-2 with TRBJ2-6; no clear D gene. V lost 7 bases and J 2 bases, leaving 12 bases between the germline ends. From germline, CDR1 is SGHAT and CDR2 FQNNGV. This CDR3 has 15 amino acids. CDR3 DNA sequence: TGTGCCAGCAACCTCCCCCCTGCTGGGGCCAACGTCCTGACTTTC. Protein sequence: CASNLPPAGANVLTF.

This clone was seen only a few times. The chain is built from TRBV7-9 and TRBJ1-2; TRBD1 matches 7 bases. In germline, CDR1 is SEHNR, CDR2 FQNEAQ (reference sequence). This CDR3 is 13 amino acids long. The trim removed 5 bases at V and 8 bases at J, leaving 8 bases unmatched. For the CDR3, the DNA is TGTGCCAGCAGCCCCCAGGGGGTCGTCGGCTACACCTTC. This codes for CASSPQGVVGYTF.

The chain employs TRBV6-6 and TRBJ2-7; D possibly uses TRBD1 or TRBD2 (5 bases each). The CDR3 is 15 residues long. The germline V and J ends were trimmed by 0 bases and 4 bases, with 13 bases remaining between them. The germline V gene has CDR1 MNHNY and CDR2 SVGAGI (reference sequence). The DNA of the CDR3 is TGTGCCAGCAGTTACTCGAGAAAAGAGGGGTACGAGCAGTACTTC. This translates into CASSYSRKEGYEQYF.

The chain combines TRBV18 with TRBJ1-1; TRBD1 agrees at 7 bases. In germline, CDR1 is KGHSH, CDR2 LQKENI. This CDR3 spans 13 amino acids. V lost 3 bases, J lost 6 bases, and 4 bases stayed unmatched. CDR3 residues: CASSPTGMSEAFF. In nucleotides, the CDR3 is TGTGCCAGCTCACCGACAGGGATGTCTGAAGCTTTCTTT.